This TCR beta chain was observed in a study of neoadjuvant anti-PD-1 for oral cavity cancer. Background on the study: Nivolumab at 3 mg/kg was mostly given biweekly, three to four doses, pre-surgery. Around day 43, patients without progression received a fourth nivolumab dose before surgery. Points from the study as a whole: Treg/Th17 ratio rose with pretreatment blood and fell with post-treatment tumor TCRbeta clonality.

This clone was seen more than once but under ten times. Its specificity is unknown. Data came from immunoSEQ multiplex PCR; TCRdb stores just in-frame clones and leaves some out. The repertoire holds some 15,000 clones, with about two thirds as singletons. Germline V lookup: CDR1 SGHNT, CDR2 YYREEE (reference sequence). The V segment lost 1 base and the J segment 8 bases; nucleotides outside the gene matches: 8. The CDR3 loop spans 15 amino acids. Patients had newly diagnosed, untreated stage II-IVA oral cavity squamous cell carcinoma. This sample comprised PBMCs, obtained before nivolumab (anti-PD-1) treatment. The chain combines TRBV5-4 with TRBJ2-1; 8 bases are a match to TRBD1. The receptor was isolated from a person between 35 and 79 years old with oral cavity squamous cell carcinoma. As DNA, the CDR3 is TGTGCCAGCAGCTTGCAGGGGGCCCGAGGGGATGAGCAGTTCTTC. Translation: CASSLQGARGDEQFF.